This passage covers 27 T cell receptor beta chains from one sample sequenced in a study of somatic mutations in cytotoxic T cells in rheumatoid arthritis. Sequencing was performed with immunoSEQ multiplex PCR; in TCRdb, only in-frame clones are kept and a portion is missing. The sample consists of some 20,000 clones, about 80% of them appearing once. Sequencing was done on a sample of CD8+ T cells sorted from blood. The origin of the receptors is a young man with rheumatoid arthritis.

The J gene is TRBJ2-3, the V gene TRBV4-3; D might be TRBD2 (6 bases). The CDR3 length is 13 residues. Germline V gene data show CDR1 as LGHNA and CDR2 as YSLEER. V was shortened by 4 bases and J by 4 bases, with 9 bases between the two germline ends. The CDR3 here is CASSPRLADTQYF. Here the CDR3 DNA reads TGCGCCAGCAGCCCTCGACTAGCAGATACGCAGTATTTT.

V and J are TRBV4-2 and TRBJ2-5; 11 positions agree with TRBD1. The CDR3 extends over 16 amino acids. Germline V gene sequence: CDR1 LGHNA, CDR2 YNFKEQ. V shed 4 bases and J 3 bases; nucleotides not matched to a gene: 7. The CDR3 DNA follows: TGTGCCAGCAGCCGAACCGGACAGGGGGCGAAAGAGACCCAGTACTTC. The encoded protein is CASSRTGQGAKETQYF.

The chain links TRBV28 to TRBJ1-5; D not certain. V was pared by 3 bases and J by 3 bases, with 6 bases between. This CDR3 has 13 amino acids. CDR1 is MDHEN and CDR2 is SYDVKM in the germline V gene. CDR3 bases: TGTGCCAGCAGTTTTTGGGCCAATCAGCCCCAGCATTTT. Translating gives CASSFWANQPQHF.

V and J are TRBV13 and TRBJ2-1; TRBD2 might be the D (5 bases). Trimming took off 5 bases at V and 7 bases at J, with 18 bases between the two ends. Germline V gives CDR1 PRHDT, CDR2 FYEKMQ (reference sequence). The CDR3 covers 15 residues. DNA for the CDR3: TGTGCCAGCAGCCCCATAACTAGAATGCGGAATGAGCAGTTCTTC. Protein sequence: CASSPITRMRNEQFF.

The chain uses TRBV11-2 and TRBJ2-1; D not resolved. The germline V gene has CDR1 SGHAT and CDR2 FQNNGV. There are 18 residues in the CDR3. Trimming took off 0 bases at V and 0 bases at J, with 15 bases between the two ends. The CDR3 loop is CASSLDFRATPSYNEQFF. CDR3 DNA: TGTGCCAGCAGCTTAGACTTTAGGGCCACCCCCTCCTACAATGAGCAGTTCTTC.

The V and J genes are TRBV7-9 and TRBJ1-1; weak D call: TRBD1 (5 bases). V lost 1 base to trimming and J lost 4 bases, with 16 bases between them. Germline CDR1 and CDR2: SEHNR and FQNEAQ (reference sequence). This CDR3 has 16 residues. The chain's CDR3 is CASSLDRHLFSTEAFF. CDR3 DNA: TGTGCCAGCAGCTTAGACAGGCACCTATTCAGCACTGAAGCTTTCTTT.

Here the CDR3 DNA reads TGTGCCAGCAGTTTAGTGGGAGCGGGGGGGCATCAGTTCTTC. This encodes CASSLVGAGGHQFF. The chain is built from TRBV6-5 and TRBJ2-1; TRBD2 agrees at 10 bases. V lost 4 bases to trimming and J lost 13 bases; unmatched junction nucleotides: 10. This CDR3 has 14 residues. In germline, CDR1 is MNHEY, CDR2 SVGAGI.

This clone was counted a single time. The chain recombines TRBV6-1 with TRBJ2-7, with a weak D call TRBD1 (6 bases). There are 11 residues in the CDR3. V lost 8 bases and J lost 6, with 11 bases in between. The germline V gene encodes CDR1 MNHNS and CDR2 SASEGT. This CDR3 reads CASGWGPEQYF. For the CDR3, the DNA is TGTGCCAGCGGTTGGGGGCCCGAGCAGTACTTC.

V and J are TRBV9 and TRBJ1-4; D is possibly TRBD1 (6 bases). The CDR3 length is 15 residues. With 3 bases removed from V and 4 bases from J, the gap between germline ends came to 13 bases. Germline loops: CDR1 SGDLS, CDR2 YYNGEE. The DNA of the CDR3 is TGTGCCAGCAGCGGCCGACAGGCTGATAATGAAAAACTGTTTTTT. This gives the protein CASSGRQADNEKLFF.

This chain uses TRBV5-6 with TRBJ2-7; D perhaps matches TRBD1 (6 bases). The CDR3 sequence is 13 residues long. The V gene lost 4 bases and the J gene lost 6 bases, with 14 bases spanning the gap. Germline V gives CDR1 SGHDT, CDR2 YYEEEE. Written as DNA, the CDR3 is TGTGCCAGCAGCAAATCAACAGGGTGCGAGCAGTACTTC. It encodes CASSKSTGCEQYF.

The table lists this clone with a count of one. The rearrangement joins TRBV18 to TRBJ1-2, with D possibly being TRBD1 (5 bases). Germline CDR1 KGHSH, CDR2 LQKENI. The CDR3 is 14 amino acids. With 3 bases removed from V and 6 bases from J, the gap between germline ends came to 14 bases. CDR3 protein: CASSPQGHSNGYTF. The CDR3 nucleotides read TGTGCCAGCTCACCGCAGGGCCATTCCAATGGCTACACCTTC. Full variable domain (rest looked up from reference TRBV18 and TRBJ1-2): NAGVMQNPRHLVRRRGQEARLRCSPMKGHSHVYWYRQLPEEGLKFMVYLQKENIIDESGMPKERFSAEFPKEGPSILRIQQVVRGDSAAYFCASSPQGHSNGYTFGSGTRLTVV.

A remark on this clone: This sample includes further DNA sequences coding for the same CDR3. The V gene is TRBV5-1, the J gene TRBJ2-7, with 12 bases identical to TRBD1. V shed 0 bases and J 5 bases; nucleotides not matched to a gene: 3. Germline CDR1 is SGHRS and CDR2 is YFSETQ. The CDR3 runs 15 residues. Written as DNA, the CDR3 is TGCGCCAGCAGCTTGGAGGGACAGGGGGCAGACGAGCAGTACTTC. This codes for CASSLEGQGADEQYF.

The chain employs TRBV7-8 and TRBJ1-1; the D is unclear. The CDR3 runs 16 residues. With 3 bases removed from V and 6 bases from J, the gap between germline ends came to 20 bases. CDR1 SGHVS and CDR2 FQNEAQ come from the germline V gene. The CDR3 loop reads CASSLRIIPGGPEAFF. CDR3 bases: TGTGCCAGCAGCTTGCGGATAATTCCGGGAGGGCCTGAAGCTTTCTTT.

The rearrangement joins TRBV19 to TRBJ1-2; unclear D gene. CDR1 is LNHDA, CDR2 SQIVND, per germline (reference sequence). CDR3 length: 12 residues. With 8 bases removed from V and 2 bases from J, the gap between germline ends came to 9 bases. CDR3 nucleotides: TGTGCCAGTCGTCCGGCAAACTATGGCTACACCTTC. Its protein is CASRPANYGYTF. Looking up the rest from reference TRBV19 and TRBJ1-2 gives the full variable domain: DGGITQSPKYLFRKEGQNVTLSCEQNLNHDAMYWYRQDPGQGLRLIYYSQIVNDFQKGDIAEGYSVSREKKESFPLTVTSAQKNPTAFYLCASRPANYGYTFGSGTRLTVV.

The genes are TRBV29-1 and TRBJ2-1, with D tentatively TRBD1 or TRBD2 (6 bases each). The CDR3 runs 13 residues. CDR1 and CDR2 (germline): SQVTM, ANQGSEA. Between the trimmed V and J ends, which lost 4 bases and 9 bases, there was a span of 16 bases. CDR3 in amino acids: CSVGGAGGTEQFF. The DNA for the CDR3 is TGCAGCGTTGGGGGGGCGGGCGGAACTGAGCAGTTCTTC.

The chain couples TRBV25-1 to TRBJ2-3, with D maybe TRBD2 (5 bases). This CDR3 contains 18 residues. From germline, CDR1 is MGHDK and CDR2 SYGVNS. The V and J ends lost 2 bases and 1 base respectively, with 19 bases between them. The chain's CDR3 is CASSEPMEARWGTDTQYF. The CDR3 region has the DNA TGTGCCAGCAGTGAACCGATGGAGGCCCGATGGGGCACAGATACGCAGTATTTT.

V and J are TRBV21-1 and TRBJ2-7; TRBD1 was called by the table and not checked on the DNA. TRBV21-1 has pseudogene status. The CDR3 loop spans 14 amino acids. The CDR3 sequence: CARMRDSPFGEQYF. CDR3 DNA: TGTGCCAGAATGCGGGACAGCCCCTTCGGCGAGCAGTACTTC.

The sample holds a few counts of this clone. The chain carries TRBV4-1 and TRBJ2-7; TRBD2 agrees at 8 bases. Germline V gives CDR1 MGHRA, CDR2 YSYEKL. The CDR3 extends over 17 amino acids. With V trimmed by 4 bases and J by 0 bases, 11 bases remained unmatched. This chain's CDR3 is CASSPNGGAINSYEQYF. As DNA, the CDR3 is TGCGCCAGCAGCCCCAACGGGGGGGCGATAAACTCCTACGAGCAGTACTTC.

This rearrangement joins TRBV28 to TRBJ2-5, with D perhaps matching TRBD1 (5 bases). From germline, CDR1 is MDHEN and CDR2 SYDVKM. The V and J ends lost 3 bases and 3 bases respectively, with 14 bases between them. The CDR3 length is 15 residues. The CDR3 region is CASSFSPGREETQYF. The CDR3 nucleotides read TGTGCCAGCAGTTTCTCCCCTGGCAGGGAAGAGACCCAGTACTTC.

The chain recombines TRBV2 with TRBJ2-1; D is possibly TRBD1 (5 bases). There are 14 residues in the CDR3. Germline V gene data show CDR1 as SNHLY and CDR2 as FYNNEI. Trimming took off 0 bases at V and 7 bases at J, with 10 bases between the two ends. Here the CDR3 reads CASSEAFRANEQFF. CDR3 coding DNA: TGTGCCAGCAGTGAAGCGTTCAGGGCTAATGAGCAGTTCTTC.

CDR3 residues: CAWIPLEERDTEAFF. The CDR3 DNA follows: TGTGCCTGGATTCCTCTCGAGGAGAGAGACACTGAAGCTTTCTTT. V gene TRBV30 combines with J gene TRBJ1-1; D remains ambiguous. V was pared by 4 bases and J by 3 bases, with 18 bases between. The CDR3 sequence is 15 residues long. Germline assignment: CDR1 GTSNPN and CDR2 SVGIG (reference sequence).

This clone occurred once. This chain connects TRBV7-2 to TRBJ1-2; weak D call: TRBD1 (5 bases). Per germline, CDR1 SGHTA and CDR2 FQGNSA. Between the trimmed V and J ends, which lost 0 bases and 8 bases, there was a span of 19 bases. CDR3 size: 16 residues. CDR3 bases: TGTGCCAGCAGCTTAGCGCCGGGTGGGGGGGAGGCGGGCTACACCTTC. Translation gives CASSLAPGGGEAGYTF.

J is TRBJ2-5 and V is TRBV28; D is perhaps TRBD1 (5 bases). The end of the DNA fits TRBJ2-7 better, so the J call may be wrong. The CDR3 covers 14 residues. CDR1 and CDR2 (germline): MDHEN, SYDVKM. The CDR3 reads CASTLGVFSYEQYF. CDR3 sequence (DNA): TGTGCCAGCACCTTAGGGGTTTTCTCGTACGAGCAGTACTTC.

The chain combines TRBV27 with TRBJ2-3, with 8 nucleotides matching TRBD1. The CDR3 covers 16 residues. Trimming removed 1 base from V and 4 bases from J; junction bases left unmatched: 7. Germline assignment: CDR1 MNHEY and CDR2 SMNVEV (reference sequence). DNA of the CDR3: TGTGCCAGCAGTTTATTATGGCAGGGGGCCGCAGATACGCAGTATTTT. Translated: CASSLLWQGAADTQYF.

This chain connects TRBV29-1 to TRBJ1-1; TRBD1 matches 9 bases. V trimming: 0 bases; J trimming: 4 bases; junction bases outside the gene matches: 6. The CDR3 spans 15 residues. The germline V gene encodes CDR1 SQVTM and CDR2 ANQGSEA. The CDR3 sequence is CSVEDTGGGITEAFF. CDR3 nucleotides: TGCAGCGTTGAAGACACAGGGGGCGGCATCACTGAAGCTTTCTTT.

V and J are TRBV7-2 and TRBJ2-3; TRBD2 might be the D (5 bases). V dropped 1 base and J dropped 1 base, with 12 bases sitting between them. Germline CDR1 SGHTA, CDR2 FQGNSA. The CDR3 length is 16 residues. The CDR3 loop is CASSLGTLRGTDTQYF. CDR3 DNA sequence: TGTGCCAGCAGCTTAGGGACCTTGAGGGGCACAGATACGCAGTATTTT.

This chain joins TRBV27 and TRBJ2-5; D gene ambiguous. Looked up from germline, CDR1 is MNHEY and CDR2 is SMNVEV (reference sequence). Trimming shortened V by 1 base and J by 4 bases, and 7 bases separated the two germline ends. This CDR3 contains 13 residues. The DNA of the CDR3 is TGTGCCAGCAGTTTATGGGCCGCAGAGACCCAGTACTTC. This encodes CASSLWAAETQYF.